This T cell receptor beta chain emerged from a study of T cell responses to AZD1222 COVID-19 vaccine. Study-wide points: Only 6 or 7 AZD1222 recipients tested seropositive at baseline. The donors showed a predominance of white British ancestry and of females, with possible underestimation of clonal diversity.

In this sample, this clone turned up once. Its matching antigen is unknown. Pooling of second doses given at about 4 or about 12 weeks was done. Germline V gives CDR1 SGHVS, CDR2 FNYEAQ. The V gene end was trimmed by 2 bases and the J gene end by 7 bases; junction bases not matched to a gene: 4. The CDR3 covers 16 residues. The table came from immunoSEQ multiplex PCR; TCRdb's copy has only in-frame clones and leaves some out. This sample has fewer than 200,000 clones, with about 83% found just once. This sample comprised peripheral blood, obtained 28 days after the second AZD1222 dose. The chain couples TRBV7-6 to TRBJ1-6, with 11 positions matching TRBD1. The clonotype comes from an adult who received the AZD1222 COVID-19 vaccine. The CDR3 DNA reads TGTGCCAGCAGCTTATCGGGACAGGGGGGAAATTCACCCCTCCACTTT. It is translated as CASSLSGQGGNSPLHF.